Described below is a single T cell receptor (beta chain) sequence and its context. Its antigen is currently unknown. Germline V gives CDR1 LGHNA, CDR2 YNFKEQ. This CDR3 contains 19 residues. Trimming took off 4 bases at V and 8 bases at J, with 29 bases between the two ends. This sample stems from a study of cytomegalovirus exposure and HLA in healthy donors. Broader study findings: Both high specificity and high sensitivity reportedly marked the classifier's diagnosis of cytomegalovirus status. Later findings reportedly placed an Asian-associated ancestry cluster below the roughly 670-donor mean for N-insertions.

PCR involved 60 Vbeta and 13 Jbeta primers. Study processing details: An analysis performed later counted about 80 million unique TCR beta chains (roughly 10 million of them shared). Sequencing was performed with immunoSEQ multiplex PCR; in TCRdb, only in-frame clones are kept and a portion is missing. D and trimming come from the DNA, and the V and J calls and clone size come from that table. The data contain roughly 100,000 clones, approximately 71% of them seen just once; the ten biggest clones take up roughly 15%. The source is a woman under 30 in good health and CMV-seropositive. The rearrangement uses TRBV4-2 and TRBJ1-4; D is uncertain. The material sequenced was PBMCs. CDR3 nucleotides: TGTGCCAGCAGCCGGATGGCAATTTCTCCCGGCCGTACGGGGGAAAAACTGTTTTTT. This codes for CASSRMAISPGRTGEKLFF.